This T cell receptor (beta chain) is drawn from a study of T cells in Graves' hyperthyroidism and ophthalmopathy. V lost 1 base, J lost 8 bases, and 11 bases lay in between. This CDR3 has 13 amino acids. The CDR3 regions of TCR beta were amplified from RNA transcripts. The HTBI primer set drove a first-round RT-PCR of the TCR CDR3. TCRdb re-called the multiplex PCR reads with MiXCR, one entry per CDR3 protein. The sample gives about 720,000 distinct CDR3 sequences, less than 20% of which show up once; around 7.7% is in the top ten. V gene TRBV12-3 or TRBV12-4 combines with J gene TRBJ1-1, with unresolved D. This receptor was identified in a man aged 18 to 29 with Graves' hyperthyroidism. The sequenced sample was blood. The CDR3 is CASSLGEGREAFF. Here the CDR3 DNA reads TGTGCCAGCAGTTTAGGGGAGGGTCGGGAAGCTTTCTTT.